Presented here are 17 T cell receptor beta chains from one specimen sequenced in a study of T cell responses to AZD1222 COVID-19 vaccine (dated by TCRdb to the early 2020s). The library came from the immunoSEQ multiplex PCR assay. TCRdb's version of the immuneACCESS table is confined to in-frame rearrangements and falls short of the full clone set. An unresolved V gene accounts for under half of the shortfall where checked; the remainder is of unknown origin. The sample table holds about 120,000 clones, of which about 85% were seen once. The ten largest clones add up to over 1.5% of the sample. In light of the paper, this sample's time point label describes: baseline before first vaccination. Sequencing was performed on peripheral blood, taken on day 0 of AZD1222 vaccination. The receptor source for this set is an adult in good health.

This sequence joins TRBV5-1 and TRBJ1-1, with 7 bases lining up with TRBD1. The CDR3 consists of 15 residues. V lost 4 bases to trimming and J lost 2 bases; unmatched junction nucleotides: 8. CDR1 and CDR2 from the germline V gene are SGHRS and YFSETQ. CDR3: CASSTYRGSNTEAFF. The CDR3 DNA follows: TGCGCCAGCAGCACTTACAGGGGAAGTAACACTGAAGCTTTCTTT. Looking up the rest from reference TRBV5-1 and TRBJ1-1 gives the full variable domain: KAGVTQTPRYLIKTRGQQVTLSCSPISGHRSVSWYQQTPGQGLQFLFEYFSETQRNKGNFPGRFSGRQFSNSRSEMNVSTLELGDSALYLCASSTYRGSNTEAFFGQGTRLTVV.

The chain couples TRBV7-9 to TRBJ1-1, with D perhaps TRBD1 (6 bases). Germline values: CDR1 SEHNR, CDR2 FQNEAQ (reference sequence). V lost 5 bases and J 11 bases, leaving 21 bases between the germline ends. The CDR3 loop spans 14 amino acids. This CDR3 reads CASSPAGTISAAFF. CDR3 coding DNA: TGTGCCAGCAGCCCCGCCGGGACAATCTCTGCGGCTTTCTTT.

The chain is built from TRBV3-1 (or the pseudogene TRBV3-2) and TRBJ1-3, with 7 bases fitting TRBD1. CDR3 length equals 14 residues. Germline V CDR1 and CDR2: LGHDT, YNNKEL (reference sequence). V was clipped by 4 bases and J by 2 bases; unmatched bases: 2. The CDR3 bases are TGTGCCAGCAGCCTGGGGACAGCTGGAAACACCATATATTTT. Protein product: CASSLGTAGNTIYF.

This chain uses TRBV5-4 with TRBJ2-1; 7 bases fit TRBD2. This CDR3 comprises 15 residues. The trim removed 1 base at V and 2 bases at J, leaving 3 bases unmatched. Germline CDR1 SGHNT, CDR2 YYREEE (reference sequence). The CDR3 reads CASSLPGGAYNEQFF. CDR3 bases: TGTGCCAGCAGCTTGCCGGGAGGCGCCTACAATGAGCAGTTCTTC.

This clone came up once. The chain joins TRBV4-2 to TRBJ2-4; 12 bases are shared with TRBD2. This CDR3 comprises 20 residues. The germline V gene encodes CDR1 LGHNA and CDR2 YNFKEQ. V was clipped by 5 bases and J by 3 bases; unmatched bases: 17. CDR3 in amino acids: CASSAYLAGGRIGGKNIQYF. CDR3 DNA: TGTGCCAGCAGCGCATATCTAGCGGGAGGGAGGATTGGTGGCAAAAACATTCAGTACTTC.

V and J are TRBV21-1 and TRBJ1-4; the DNA was not used to check the table's D call, TRBD1. TRBV21-1 is a pseudogene segment. CDR3 size: 14 residues. CDR3 nucleotide sequence: TGTGCCGCCCCTTGGGACAGGGCAGATGAAAAACTGTTTTTT. Amino acids: CAAPWDRADEKLFF.

The sample holds one count of this clone. V gene TRBV19 combines with J gene TRBJ1-1; the D is unclear. From germline, CDR1 is LNHDA and CDR2 SQIVND (reference sequence). V lost 4 bases and J lost 1, with 7 bases in between. The CDR3 extends over 13 amino acids. The CDR3 here is CASSTQGNTEAFF. The CDR3 region has the DNA TGTGCCAGTAGTACCCAAGGGAACACTGAAGCTTTCTTT.

The V call is TRBV28, the J call TRBJ1-1, with a weak D call TRBD1 (5 bases). CDR3 length equals 15 residues. The germline CDR1 and CDR2 sequences are MDHEN and SYDVKM. Trimming removed 4 bases from V and 1 base from J, with 13 bases in between. CDR3 sequence: CASSYHRGTNTEAFF. The CDR3, as DNA: TGTGCCAGCAGTTACCACCGGGGGACGAACACTGAAGCTTTCTTT. Based on the CDR3 plus reference TRBV28 and TRBJ1-1, the full variable domain is DVKVTQSSRYLVKRTGEKVFLECVQDMDHENMFWYRQDPGLGLRLIYFSYDVKMKEKGDIPEGYSVSREKKERFSLILESASTNQTSMYLCASSYHRGTNTEAFFGQGTRLTVV.

The genes are TRBV5-1 and TRBJ1-1, with TRBD1 as a possible D gene (5 bases). Germline V gene sequence: CDR1 SGHRS, CDR2 YFSETQ. This CDR3 is built from 15 residues. Trimming took off 0 bases at V and 2 bases at J, with 11 bases between the two ends. This chain's CDR3 is CASSLVRGANTEAFF. CDR3 bases: TGCGCCAGCAGCTTGGTGAGGGGCGCAAACACTGAAGCTTTCTTT.

The rearrangement uses TRBV7-6 and TRBJ1-3; 10 positions match TRBD1. The CDR3 consists of 14 residues. Germline values: CDR1 SGHVS, CDR2 FNYEAQ. Trimming removed 5 bases from V and 8 bases from J; junction bases left unmatched: 6. CDR3 loop: CASSARDRGDTIYF. In nucleotides, the CDR3 is TGTGCCAGCAGCGCGCGGGACAGGGGAGACACCATATATTTT. The variable domain in full, with the rest retrieved from reference TRBV7-6 and TRBJ1-3, is GAGVSQSPRYKVTKRGQDVALRCDPISGHVSLYWYRQALGQGPEFLTYFNYEAQQDKSGLPNDRFSAERPEGSISTLTIQRTEQRDSAMYRCASSARDRGDTIYFGEGSWLTVV.

The CDR3 DNA reads TGTGCCAGCAGCTCGTACTGGAACACTGAAGCTTTCTTT. This gives the protein CASSSYWNTEAFF. V and J are TRBV7-9 and TRBJ1-1; D call uncertain. The length of the CDR3 is 13 residues. The ends were cut back, 4 bases at V and 1 base at J, with 7 bases in the middle. Germline CDR1 and CDR2: SEHNR and FQNEAQ (reference sequence).

The chain combines TRBV7-9 with TRBJ2-7; no firm D call. V gave up 1 base and J gave up 5 bases, with 18 bases separating them. The germline CDR1 and CDR2 sequences are SEHNR and FQNEAQ (reference sequence). The CDR3 runs to 16 residues. CDR3 nucleotide sequence: TGTGCCAGCAGCTTAGGCCCCCATGGACCATGGGACGAGCAGTACTTC. The encoded protein is CASSLGPHGPWDEQYF.

This rearrangement joins TRBV2 to TRBJ1-5; TRBD1 aligns across 10 bases. Trimming removed 3 bases from V and 2 bases from J; junction bases left unmatched: 1. This CDR3 is built from 15 residues. Looked up from germline, CDR1 is SNHLY and CDR2 is FYNNEI. CDR3 DNA sequence: TGTGCCAGCAGTGACGGACAGGGGGGCAATCAGCCCCAGCATTTT. It translates to CASSDGQGGNQPQHF.

V gene TRBV18 combines with J gene TRBJ2-7, with a weak D call TRBD1 (6 bases). With 2 bases removed from V and 4 bases from J, the gap between germline ends came to 21 bases. Germline assignment: CDR1 KGHSH and CDR2 LQKENI. This CDR3 has 17 amino acids. This CDR3 reads CASSPIPLNRRGYEQYF. CDR3 coding DNA: TGTGCCAGCTCACCAATACCCCTTAATCGCAGGGGTTACGAGCAGTACTTC.

The rearrangement joins TRBV6-5 to TRBJ1-1; TRBD1 matches 7 bases. V was clipped by 6 bases and J by 1 base; unmatched bases: 5. The germline V gene encodes CDR1 MNHEY and CDR2 SVGAGI. The CDR3 runs 14 residues. The CDR3 is CASRGQTANTEAFF. The CDR3 nucleotides read TGTGCCAGCAGGGGACAGACCGCGAACACTGAAGCTTTCTTT.

This chain joins TRBV6-5 and TRBJ1-1; D gene unclear. Trimming pared 1 base from V and 1 base from J, leaving 7 bases between. The CDR3 sequence is 14 residues long. Looked up from germline, CDR1 is MNHEY and CDR2 is SVGAGI. The DNA for the CDR3 is TGTGCCAGCAGTTACTTGGGTGGGAACACTGAAGCTTTCTTT. It specifies CASSYLGGNTEAFF.

The chain combines TRBV5-1 with TRBJ2-1; 9 bases are a match to TRBD1. The junction had 8 bases not matched to a gene; V was cut back by 0 bases and J by 10 bases. Germline V gene data show CDR1 as SGHRS and CDR2 as YFSETQ. This CDR3 spans 15 amino acids. CDR3 nucleotides: TGCGCCAGCAGCTTGGGGTCGGGACAGGGTGAGGAGCAGTTCTTC. It specifies CASSLGSGQGEEQFF. Variable domain in full (rest from reference TRBV5-1 and TRBJ2-1): KAGVTQTPRYLIKTRGQQVTLSCSPISGHRSVSWYQQTPGQGLQFLFEYFSETQRNKGNFPGRFSGRQFSNSRSEMNVSTLELGDSALYLCASSLGSGQGEEQFFGPGTRLTVL.